This T cell receptor (beta chain) was captured by sequencing in a study of blood T cell repertoires in COVID-19. Study overall: The United States, Italy and Spain supplied acute and convalescent COVID-19 samples. PBMCs, B-cell-depleted T cells, or T cells were the source of the cDNA or gDNA that made up the material.

How the authors handled the data: Cell counts per sample came from amplifying reference gene primers. Using immunoSEQ multiplex PCR, the repertoire was profiled, and TCRdb retains in-frame clones only, with some absent. The V and J calls and clone size come from that table; D and trimming were worked out from the DNA. Of 40,000 to 50,000 clones in the sample, 70% to 80% were seen once. This TCR was recovered from a man aged 70-80 years with active or convalescent COVID-19. What was sequenced was peripheral blood.

The chain's CDR3 is CAISGTSDNEQFF. In DNA form, the CDR3 reads TGTGCCATCAGCGGGACTAGCGACAATGAGCAGTTCTTC. This sequence joins TRBV10-3 and TRBJ2-1, with 10 bases that match TRBD2. Germline values: CDR1 ENHRY, CDR2 SYGVKD. This CDR3 spans 13 amino acids. The junction had 1 base not matched to a gene; V was cut back by 6 bases and J by 5 bases.